These T cell receptor beta chains were read from a single sample in a study of response to subunit inactivated influenza vaccine. TCRdb reprocessed the RT-PCR reads with MiXCR, giving one entry per CDR3 protein. The table records about half a million distinct CDR3 sequences, about 10% of them present only once. Sequencing was performed on PBMCs from blood, taken 35 to 45 days after vaccination. These receptors all stem from a man between 50 and 59 years old who received an inactivated influenza vaccine. CDR3s leave out the opening cysteine and the closing phenylalanine or tryptophan.

CDR3: ASSLAPGDYEQY
V: TRBV5-1

CDR3: ASSYVIGASGTGELF
V: TRBV6-5

CDR3: ASSPPDSYEQY
V: TRBV18

CDR3: ASSYAQGFVY
V: TRBV6-2/TRBV6-3

CDR3: ASSRASNQPQH
V: TRBV12-3/TRBV12-4

CDR3: ASSLWTGGTGELF
V: TRBV28

CDR3: ASSPSGKSYEQY
V: TRBV12-3/TRBV12-4

CDR3: SARDQGIPYGYT
V: TRBV20-1

CDR3: ASSHRGTGIRETQY
V: TRBV6-2/TRBV6-3

CDR3: ASSTGGGSADTQY
V: TRBV5-1

CDR3: ASSSSSGGTYNEQF
V: TRBV28

CDR3: ASSSPSGTEAF
V: TRBV6-5

CDR3: ASSENRDGSGYT
V: TRBV10-1

CDR3: ASSQDRGFDSPLH
V: TRBV4-1

CDR3: ASSYLRLGDQKYEQY
V: TRBV6-5

CDR3: ASTGRGPEAF
V: TRBV9

CDR3: AIGTGLAGVDEQY
V: TRBV10-3

CDR3: ASSPGGLGGNTIY
V: TRBV12-3/TRBV12-4

CDR3: ASSPTGAWNTGELF
V: TRBV4-1

CDR3: SAIGGTLRNEQF
V: TRBV29-1

CDR3: ASTQDQETQY
V: TRBV2

CDR3: ASTQSRSGTGFIYGYT
V: TRBV6-2/TRBV6-3

CDR3: ASSFGQGARGTEAF
V: TRBV27

CDR3: ASSTGAGANVLT
V: TRBV18

CDR3: ASSQIVEAF
V: TRBV7-2

CDR3: ASSLTINTEAF
V: TRBV12-3/TRBV12-4

CDR3: ASSQRDTDNEQF
V: TRBV3-1

CDR3: ASSWTGGYEQY
V: TRBV6-2/TRBV6-3

CDR3: ASSSKPGQGIWYGYT
V: TRBV7-9

CDR3: ATSNGHPGSPLH
V: TRBV15

CDR3: ASSDGGLETQY
V: TRBV6-1

CDR3: ASSPTGMSQPQH
V: TRBV12-3/TRBV12-4

CDR3: ASSPPGGTDTQY
V: TRBV7-9

CDR3: ASSFRLLEGYT
V: TRBV7-2

CDR3: SVDPDGVAGYT
V: TRBV29-1

CDR3: ASSPGLAGGGTGELF
V: TRBV5-1

CDR3: ASSFSGTRGGKLF
V: TRBV6-5

CDR3: ASSSGTSGSADTQY
V: TRBV5-1

CDR3: ASSSGTGGFGYT
V: TRBV11-2

CDR3: ASSYGQLNTEAF
V: TRBV6-5

CDR3: ASVGDEQF
V: TRBV6-6

CDR3: ASRRIAIYEQY
V: TRBV6-1

CDR3: AISAGQGGVNTEAF
V: TRBV10-3